Each of the 30 T cell receptor beta chains below was sequenced from the same sample in a study of siplizumab effects on memory and regulatory T cells. Clones were sequenced by immunoSEQ multiplex PCR, and TCRdb holds only the in-frame ones, with some missing. This table holds 80,000 to 130,000 clones, roughly nine tenths found once. The sequenced sample was Tregs sorted from blood. These receptors were taken from a human donor in good health.

V gene TRBV5-4 combines with J gene TRBJ2-7, with 7 bases aligning to TRBD2. J gave up 0 bases and V 3 bases, and 6 bases lay outside the gene matches. CDR3 length equals 15 residues. In germline, CDR1 is SGHNT, CDR2 YYREEE (reference sequence). This CDR3 is CASSSGGSSSYEQYF. For the CDR3, the DNA is TGTGCCAGCAGCTCGGGCGGGAGCAGCTCCTACGAGCAGTACTTC.

CDR3 residues: CASRTRAGANVLTF. Written as DNA, the CDR3 is TGCGCCAGCAGGACGAGGGCTGGGGCCAACGTCCTGACTTTC. V is TRBV5-1 and J is TRBJ2-6, with a weak D call TRBD2 (5 bases). This CDR3 has 14 residues. CDR1 and CDR2 (germline): SGHRS, YFSETQ. The germline V and J ends were trimmed by 5 bases and 2 bases, with 8 bases remaining between them. The whole variable domain, remainder taken from reference TRBV5-1 and TRBJ2-6, is KAGVTQTPRYLIKTRGQQVTLSCSPISGHRSVSWYQQTPGQGLQFLFEYFSETQRNKGNFPGRFSGRQFSNSRSEMNVSTLELGDSALYLCASRTRAGANVLTFGAGSRLTVL.

V usage is TRBV11-1 and J usage is TRBJ2-1; TRBD2 aligns across 12 bases. With V trimmed by 3 bases and J by 9 bases, 12 bases remained unmatched. The length of the CDR3 is 17 residues. Germline V lookup: CDR1 SGHAT, CDR2 FQDESV (reference sequence). In nucleotides, the CDR3 is TGTGCCAGCAGCTTGAGGGCTAGCGGGGGGGGTCTTGGTGAGCAGTTCTTC. This encodes CASSLRASGGGLGEQFF.

The rearrangement links TRBV19 to TRBJ1-4, with TRBD1 matching over 7 bases. The CDR3 runs to 15 residues. Germline-derived CDR1 and CDR2 are LNHDA and SQIVND (reference sequence). Trimming at V came to 2 bases and at J to 3 bases, leaving 3 bases not matched to a gene. The CDR3 sequence is CASSIWGTANEKLFF. CDR3 nucleotides: TGTGCCAGTAGTATATGGGGGACAGCTAATGAAAAACTGTTTTTT.

This rearrangement joins TRBV6-5 to TRBJ2-5; a weak D match, TRBD2 (6 bases). V was clipped by 6 bases and J by 4 bases, with 15 bases between them. CDR1 and CDR2 from the germline V gene are MNHEY and SVGAGI. The CDR3 has 14 residues. DNA of the CDR3: TGTGCCAGCAGCCGCCCGGTGGGGGGAGAGACCCAGTACTTC. Protein sequence: CASSRPVGGETQYF.

The chain combines TRBV7-2 with TRBJ1-3, with a tentative D call TRBD1 (6 bases). Germline-derived CDR1 and CDR2 are SGHTA and FQGNSA. The CDR3 has 17 residues. Trimming cost V 4 bases and J 0 bases, with 16 bases left between them. As DNA, the CDR3 is TGTGCCAGCAGCTCCCTTTCTACAGGGATCTCTGGAAACACCATATATTTT. Its protein is CASSSLSTGISGNTIYF.

V and J are TRBV9 and TRBJ1-3, with TRBD1 as a possible D gene (5 bases). The CDR3 runs to 16 residues. Per the germline V gene, CDR1 is SGDLS and CDR2 is YYNGEE. V shed 0 bases and J shed 0 bases, with 10 bases lying between them. The CDR3 sequence is CASSVDGGISGNTIYF. The CDR3 nucleotides are TGTGCCAGCAGCGTAGATGGGGGGATCTCTGGAAACACCATATATTTT.

This clone was recorded once. This chain joins TRBV6-1 and TRBJ2-2; D call uncertain. The V and J ends lost 1 base and 5 bases respectively, with 8 bases between them. This CDR3 contains 14 residues. CDR1 MNHNS and CDR2 SASEGT come from the germline V gene. The CDR3 DNA reads as TGTGCCAGCAGTGAAGTTGGGGTAACCGGGGAGCTGTTTTTT. Residues: CASSEVGVTGELFF.

The CDR3 region has the DNA TGTGCCAGTAGTCTGACAGGGGGCGGACAGCCCCAGCATTTT. Amino acids: CASSLTGGGQPQHF. The rearrangement uses TRBV19 and TRBJ1-5; TRBD1 matches 10 bases. The CDR3 loop spans 14 amino acids. The V segment lost 5 bases and the J segment 7 bases; nucleotides outside the gene matches: 5. The V gene's germline CDR1 is LNHDA and CDR2 SQIVND (reference sequence).

J is TRBJ2-5 and V is TRBV15; no clear D gene. The V and J ends lost 0 bases and 4 bases respectively, with 12 bases between them. The CDR3 is 15 residues long. Germline V lookup: CDR1 LNHNV, CDR2 YYDKDF (reference sequence). The CDR3 DNA sequence: TGTGCCACCAGCAGAGATTACGCCAATCCAGAGACCCAGTACTTC. This gives the protein CATSRDYANPETQYF.

This clone was seen a handful of times. The genes are TRBV2 and TRBJ2-7; no clear D gene. CDR1 SNHLY and CDR2 FYNNEI come from the germline V gene. The CDR3 is made up of 13 amino acids. The V gene lost 7 bases and the J gene lost 0 bases, with 10 bases spanning the gap. CDR3 region: CASTSDYSYEQYF. DNA of the CDR3: TGTGCCAGCACATCTGATTACTCCTACGAGCAGTACTTC.

The rearrangement uses TRBV5-4 and TRBJ2-7; tentatively, D is TRBD2 (5 bases). Deletions cut 0 bases from V and 0 bases from J, with 10 bases between. From germline, CDR1 is SGHNT and CDR2 YYREEE (reference sequence). This CDR3 contains 15 residues. The CDR3 bases are TGTGCCAGCAGCTTGGCCTTAGGGAGCTCCTACGAGCAGTACTTC. Amino acid sequence: CASSLALGSSYEQYF.

The chain links TRBV19 to TRBJ1-3, with D possibly matching TRBD1 (5 bases). With 6 bases removed from V and 0 bases from J, the gap between germline ends came to 12 bases. The V gene's germline CDR1 is LNHDA and CDR2 SQIVND (reference sequence). CDR3 length: 15 residues. Here the CDR3 reads CASRVGHNSGNTIYF. The CDR3 coding sequence is TGTGCCAGTAGGGTCGGACACAACTCTGGAAACACCATATATTTT.

The chain is built from TRBV6-5 and TRBJ1-3, with 10 bases identical to TRBD1. Germline values: CDR1 MNHEY, CDR2 SVGAGI. CDR3 length equals 15 residues. Unmatched junction bases numbered 6, after V lost 6 bases and J lost 4 bases. This CDR3 reads CASSRQGAGGNTIYF. As DNA, the CDR3 is TGTGCCAGCAGCCGACAGGGGGCAGGGGGAAACACCATATATTTT.

The chain joins TRBV2 to TRBJ1-2; no definite D call. Per the germline V gene, CDR1 is SNHLY and CDR2 is FYNNEI. Trimming pared 7 bases from V and 8 bases from J, leaving 14 bases between. This CDR3 contains 12 residues. The DNA for the CDR3 is TGTGCCAGCACCGAGGATGGATACGGCTACACCTTC. It specifies CASTEDGYGYTF.

This clone appeared a single time. V usage is TRBV5-6 and J usage is TRBJ1-1; weak D call: TRBD1 (6 bases). Trimming cost V 2 bases and J 5 bases, with 13 bases left between them. Germline-derived CDR1 and CDR2 are SGHDT and YYEEEE. The CDR3 sequence is 14 residues long. DNA for the CDR3: TGTGCCAGCAGCTTTCGGGGGGCAGGGACTGAAGCTTTCTTT. This gives the protein CASSFRGAGTEAFF.

The chain joins TRBV5-1 to TRBJ1-5; unclear D gene. Looked up from germline, CDR1 is SGHRS and CDR2 is YFSETQ. Trimming took off 3 bases at V and 0 bases at J, with 4 bases between the two ends. The CDR3 sequence is 13 residues long. CDR3 nucleotide sequence: TGCGCCAGCAGCTCCGATAGCAATCAGCCCCAGCATTTT. Its translation is CASSSDSNQPQHF.

This chain links TRBV19 with TRBJ2-2, with TRBD2 matching over 8 bases. V lost 5 bases to trimming and J lost 5 bases; unmatched junction nucleotides: 7. The CDR3 contains 15 residues. The germline CDR1 and CDR2 sequences are LNHDA and SQIVND (reference sequence). CDR3 protein: CASSPGRAITGELFF. CDR3 bases: TGTGCCAGTAGTCCCGGGAGGGCGATAACCGGGGAGCTGTTTTTT.

The chain links TRBV9 to TRBJ2-1, with 12 positions matching TRBD2. Germline lookup yields CDR1 SGDLS and CDR2 YYNGEE. V trimming: 3 bases; J trimming: 6 bases; junction bases outside the gene matches: 7. This CDR3 region has 16 residues. This chain's CDR3 is CASSATGLAGLNEQFF. The CDR3 nucleotides read TGTGCCAGCAGCGCAACCGGACTAGCGGGACTCAATGAGCAGTTCTTC.

This clone was counted a single time. The V call is TRBV4-1, the J call TRBJ2-7, with D perhaps matching TRBD1 (6 bases). V was clipped by 0 bases and J by 5 bases, with 23 bases between them. The CDR3 length is 18 residues. CDR1 and CDR2 from the germline V gene are MGHRA and YSYEKL. For the CDR3, the DNA is TGCGCCAGCAGCCAAGATCCTAGAGGGGTGGGGGCGCGGCACGAGCAGTACTTC. Its translation is CASSQDPRGVGARHEQYF.

The chain combines TRBV5-1 with TRBJ1-1; D uncertain. Trimming took 7 bases from V and 3 from J, leaving 16 bases between them. The CDR3 totals 14 residues. Germline V gene sequence: CDR1 SGHRS, CDR2 YFSETQ. CDR3 sequence reads: CASSFQDSYTEAFF. CDR3 coding DNA: TGCGCCAGCTCGTTCCAAGACTCGTACACTGAAGCTTTCTTT.

The chain is built from TRBV20-1 and TRBJ2-1; D call uncertain. The germline V gene has CDR1 DFQATT and CDR2 SNEGSKA (reference sequence). The CDR3 spans 11 residues. V lost 6 bases to trimming and J lost 5 bases, with 8 bases between them. DNA for the CDR3: TGCAGTGCCACATTTCACAATGAGCAGTTCTTC. This codes for CSATFHNEQFF.

The genes are TRBV5-1 and TRBJ2-1; D ambiguous. The germline V and J ends were trimmed by 6 bases and 7 bases, with 8 bases remaining between them. The CDR3 totals 11 residues. The V gene's germline CDR1 is SGHRS and CDR2 YFSETQ. In DNA form, the CDR3 reads TGCGCCAGCACTCTATTTAATGAGCAGTTCTTC. Translated: CASTLFNEQFF.

The rearrangement uses TRBV5-1 and TRBJ1-1, with a possible D match to TRBD1 (6 bases). The CDR3 loop spans 14 amino acids. Germline CDR1 and CDR2: SGHRS and YFSETQ. The germline V and J ends were trimmed by 2 bases and 5 bases, with 13 bases remaining between them. The CDR3 DNA follows: TGCGCCAGCAGCTTACAAAACAGGGCTACTGAAGCTTTCTTT. It codes for CASSLQNRATEAFF.

V and J are TRBV18 and TRBJ2-7; D possibly corresponds to TRBD1 (6 bases). The germline gives CDR1 KGHSH, CDR2 LQKENI. V lost 6 bases and J 0 bases, leaving 12 bases between the germline ends. This CDR3 region has 14 residues. The CDR3 DNA follows: TGTGCCAGCTCGTCGGGACACCTCTCCTACGAGCAGTACTTC. The encoded protein is CASSSGHLSYEQYF.

This clone was seen only once. This sequence joins TRBV18 and TRBJ2-1, with D tentatively TRBD1 (5 bases). Germline CDR1 KGHSH, CDR2 LQKENI. The CDR3 loop spans 12 amino acids. V lost 4 bases to trimming and J lost 9 bases, with 10 bases between them. Here the CDR3 DNA reads TGTGCCAGCTCACTGCGACAGATTGAGCAGTTCTTC. As protein: CASSLRQIEQFF.

The V call is TRBV10-3, the J call TRBJ2-3, with a possible D match to TRBD1 (6 bases). Trimming took 0 bases from V and 11 from J, leaving 15 bases between them. Germline V gives CDR1 ENHRY, CDR2 SYGVKD. The length of the CDR3 is 14 residues. The CDR3: CAISESRDWDKQYF. In DNA form, the CDR3 reads TGTGCCATCAGTGAGTCCCGTGACTGGGACAAGCAGTATTTT.

The chain uses TRBV6-1 and TRBJ2-7; no definite D call. Trimming took off 2 bases at V and 0 bases at J, with 8 bases between the two ends. Germline CDR1 and CDR2: MNHNS and SASEGT. The CDR3 extends over 14 amino acids. The CDR3 is CASSELTASYEQYF. CDR3 bases: TGTGCCAGCAGTGAATTAACGGCCTCCTACGAGCAGTACTTC.

The rearrangement uses TRBV27 and TRBJ1-2, with D possibly matching TRBD1 (5 bases). The germline V gene encodes CDR1 MNHEY and CDR2 SMNVEV (reference sequence). CDR3 length: 12 amino acids. Between the trimmed V and J ends, which lost 3 bases and 4 bases, there was a span of 6 bases. The CDR3 loop reads CASSFGGYGYTF. The CDR3 bases are TGTGCCAGCAGTTTTGGGGGCTATGGCTACACCTTC.

The rearrangement links TRBV7-9 to TRBJ2-1, with D tentatively TRBD2 (6 bases). This CDR3 region has 15 residues. CDR1 is SEHNR and CDR2 is FQNEAQ in the germline V gene (reference sequence). Trimming stripped 5 bases from V and 3 bases from J, with 14 bases between. The DNA of the CDR3 is TGTGCCAGCAGCCCTGCCCCGGGACTCTACAATGAGCAGTTCTTC. It translates to CASSPAPGLYNEQFF.